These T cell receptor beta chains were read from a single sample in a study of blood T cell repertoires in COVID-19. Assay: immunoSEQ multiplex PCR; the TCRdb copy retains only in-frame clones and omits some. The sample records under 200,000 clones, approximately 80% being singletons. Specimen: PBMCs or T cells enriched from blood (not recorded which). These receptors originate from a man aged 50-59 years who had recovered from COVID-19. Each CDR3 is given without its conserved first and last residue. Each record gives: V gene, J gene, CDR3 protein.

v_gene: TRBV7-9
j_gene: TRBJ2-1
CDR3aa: ASSPPGQGAYEQF

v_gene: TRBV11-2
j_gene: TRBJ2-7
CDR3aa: ASSGLAGSYEQY

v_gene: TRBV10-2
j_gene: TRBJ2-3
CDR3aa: ASNREDRVGDTQY

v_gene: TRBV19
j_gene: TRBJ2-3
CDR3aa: ASSIYTTSGTGTDTQY

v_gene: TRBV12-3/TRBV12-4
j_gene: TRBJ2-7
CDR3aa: ASKATGFGEQY

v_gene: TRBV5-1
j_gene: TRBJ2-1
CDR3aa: ASSLTGSSYNEQF

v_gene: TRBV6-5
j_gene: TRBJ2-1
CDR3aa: ASSLTGGTYNEQF

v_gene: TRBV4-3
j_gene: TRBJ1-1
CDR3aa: ASSLRGTGKTEAF

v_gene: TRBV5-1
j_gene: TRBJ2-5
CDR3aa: ASSPRTGVTQGTQY

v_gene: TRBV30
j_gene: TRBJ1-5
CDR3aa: AWSVPKFGPQH

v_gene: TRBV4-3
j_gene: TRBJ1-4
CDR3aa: ASSQGYRRGEKLF

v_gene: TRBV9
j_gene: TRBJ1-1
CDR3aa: ASSKGTGPEAF

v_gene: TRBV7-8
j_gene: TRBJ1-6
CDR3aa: ASSLRENNSPLH

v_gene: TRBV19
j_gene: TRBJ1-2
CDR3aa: ASLPAGALLYGYT

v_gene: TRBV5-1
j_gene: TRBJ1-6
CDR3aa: ASSLERGRNSPLH

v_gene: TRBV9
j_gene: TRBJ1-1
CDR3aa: ASSDRGDRGSAF

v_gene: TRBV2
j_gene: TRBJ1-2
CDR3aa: ASSPLDRDGGYT

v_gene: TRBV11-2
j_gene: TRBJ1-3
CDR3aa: ASSLLRGGNTIY

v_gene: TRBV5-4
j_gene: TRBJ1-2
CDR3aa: ASSSSGTNYGYT

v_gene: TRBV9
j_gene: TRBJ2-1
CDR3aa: ASSVEPRVTPYNEQF

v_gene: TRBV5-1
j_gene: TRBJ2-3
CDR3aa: ASRVVPGGTDTQY

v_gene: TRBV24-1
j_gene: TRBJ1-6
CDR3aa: ATSDWDRDNSPLH

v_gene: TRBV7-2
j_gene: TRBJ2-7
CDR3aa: ASSLVAPGSYEQY

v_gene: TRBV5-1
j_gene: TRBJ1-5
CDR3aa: ASSSQGAADQPQH

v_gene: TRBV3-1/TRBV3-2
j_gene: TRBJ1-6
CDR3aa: ASSQEGDPLH

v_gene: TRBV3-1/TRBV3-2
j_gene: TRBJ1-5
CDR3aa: ASSRGTIIGQPQH

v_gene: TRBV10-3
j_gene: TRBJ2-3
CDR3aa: AISEAGGVTDTQY

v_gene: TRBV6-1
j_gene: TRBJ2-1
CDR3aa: ASSELAGGIYNEQF

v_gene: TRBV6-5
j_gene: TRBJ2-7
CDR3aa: ASSRTSGSYEQY

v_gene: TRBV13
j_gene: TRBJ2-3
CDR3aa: ASSRRQALGGTDTQY

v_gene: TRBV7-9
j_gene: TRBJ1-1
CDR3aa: ASGRSGTEAF

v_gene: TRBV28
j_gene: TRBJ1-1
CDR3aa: ASTPAGLGAEAF

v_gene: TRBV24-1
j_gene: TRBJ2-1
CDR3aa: ATSDLRTPYNEQF

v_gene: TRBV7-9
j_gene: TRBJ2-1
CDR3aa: ASSDLAGGLNEQF

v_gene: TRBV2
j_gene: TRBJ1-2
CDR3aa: ASRGRLAAYT

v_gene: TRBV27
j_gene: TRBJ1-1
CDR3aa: ASSSRSLGTGLGEAF

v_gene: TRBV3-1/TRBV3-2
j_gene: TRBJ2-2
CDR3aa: ASSTRTGRTGELF

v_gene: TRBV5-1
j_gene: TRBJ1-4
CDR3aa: ASRTGTANEKLF